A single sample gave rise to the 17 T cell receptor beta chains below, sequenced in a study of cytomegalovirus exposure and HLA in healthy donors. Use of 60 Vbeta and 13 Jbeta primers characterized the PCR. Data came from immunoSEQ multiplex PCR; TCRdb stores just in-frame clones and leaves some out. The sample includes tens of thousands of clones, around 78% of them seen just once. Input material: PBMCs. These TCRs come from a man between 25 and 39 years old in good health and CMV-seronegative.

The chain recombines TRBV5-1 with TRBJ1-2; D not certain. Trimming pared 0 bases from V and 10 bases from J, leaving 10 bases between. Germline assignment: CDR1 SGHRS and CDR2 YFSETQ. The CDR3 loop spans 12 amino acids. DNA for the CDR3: TGCGCCAGCAGCTTGGAAGTCGGAGACTACACCTTC. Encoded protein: CASSLEVGDYTF.

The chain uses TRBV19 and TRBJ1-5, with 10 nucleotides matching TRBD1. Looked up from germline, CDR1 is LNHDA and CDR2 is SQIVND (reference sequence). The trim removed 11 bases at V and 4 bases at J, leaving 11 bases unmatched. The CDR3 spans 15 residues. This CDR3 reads CASFGGTGENQPQHF. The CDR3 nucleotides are TGTGCCTCCTTTGGGGGGACAGGGGAGAATCAGCCCCAGCATTTT.

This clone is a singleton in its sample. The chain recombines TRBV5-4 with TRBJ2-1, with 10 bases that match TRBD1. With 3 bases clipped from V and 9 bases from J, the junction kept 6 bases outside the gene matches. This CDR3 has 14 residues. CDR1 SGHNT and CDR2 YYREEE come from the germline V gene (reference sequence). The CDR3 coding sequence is TGTGCCAGCAGCTCTGGGACAGGGGTTACTGAGCAGTTCTTC. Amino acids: CASSSGTGVTEQFF.

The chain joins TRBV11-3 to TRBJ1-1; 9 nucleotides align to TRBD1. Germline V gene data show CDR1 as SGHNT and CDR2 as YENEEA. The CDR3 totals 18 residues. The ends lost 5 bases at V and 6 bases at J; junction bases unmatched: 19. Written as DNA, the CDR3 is TGTGCCAGCAGCCAAGGGGGATGGGGACAGGGTATGCCTCCTGAAGCTTTCTTT. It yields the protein CASSQGGWGQGMPPEAFF.

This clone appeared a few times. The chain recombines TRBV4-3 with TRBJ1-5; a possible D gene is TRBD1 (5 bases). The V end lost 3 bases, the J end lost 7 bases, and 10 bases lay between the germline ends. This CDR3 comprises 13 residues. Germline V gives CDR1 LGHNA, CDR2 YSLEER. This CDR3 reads CASSHGRGQPQHF. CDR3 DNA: TGCGCCAGCAGCCACGGGAGGGGACAGCCCCAGCATTTT.

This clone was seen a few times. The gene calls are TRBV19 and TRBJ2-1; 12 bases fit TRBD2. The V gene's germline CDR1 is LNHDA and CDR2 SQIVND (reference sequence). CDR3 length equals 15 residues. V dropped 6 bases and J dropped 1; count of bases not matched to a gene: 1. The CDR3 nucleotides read TGTGCCAGTAGGACTAGCGGGAGTTCCTACAATGAGCAGTTCTTC. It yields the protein CASRTSGSSYNEQFF. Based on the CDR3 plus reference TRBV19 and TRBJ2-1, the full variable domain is DGGITQSPKYLFRKEGQNVTLSCEQNLNHDAMYWYRQDPGQGLRLIYYSQIVNDFQKGDIAEGYSVSREKKESFPLTVTSAQKNPTAFYLCASRTSGSSYNEQFFGPGTRLTVL.

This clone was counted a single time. CDR3 coding DNA: TGTGCCAGCAGCCCTTCCGGGACTAGCTTCACAGATACGCAGTATTTT. Its translation: CASSPSGTSFTDTQYF. The rearrangement uses TRBV7-2 and TRBJ2-3; 9 bases map to TRBD2. Germline V gene data show CDR1 as SGHTA and CDR2 as FQGNSA. Trimming cost V 5 bases and J 2 bases; bases outside gene matches: 8. This CDR3 comprises 16 residues.

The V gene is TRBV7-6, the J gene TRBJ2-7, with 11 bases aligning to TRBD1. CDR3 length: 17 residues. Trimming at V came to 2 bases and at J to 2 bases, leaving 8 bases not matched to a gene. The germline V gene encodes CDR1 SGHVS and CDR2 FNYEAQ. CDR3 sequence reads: CASSLRTGGWDPYEQYF. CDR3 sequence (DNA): TGTGCCAGCAGCTTAAGGACAGGGGGCTGGGATCCCTACGAGCAGTACTTC. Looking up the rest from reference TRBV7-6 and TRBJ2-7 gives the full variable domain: GAGVSQSPRYKVTKRGQDVALRCDPISGHVSLYWYRQALGQGPEFLTYFNYEAQQDKSGLPNDRFSAERPEGSISTLTIQRTEQRDSAMYRCASSLRTGGWDPYEQYFGPGTRLTVT.

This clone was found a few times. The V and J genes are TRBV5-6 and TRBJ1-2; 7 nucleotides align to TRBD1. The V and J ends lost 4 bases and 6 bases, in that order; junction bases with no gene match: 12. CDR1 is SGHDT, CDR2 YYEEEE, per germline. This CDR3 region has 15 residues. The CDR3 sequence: CASSRTGVKYDGYTF. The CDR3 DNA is TGTGCCAGCAGCCGTACAGGGGTTAAATATGATGGCTACACCTTC.

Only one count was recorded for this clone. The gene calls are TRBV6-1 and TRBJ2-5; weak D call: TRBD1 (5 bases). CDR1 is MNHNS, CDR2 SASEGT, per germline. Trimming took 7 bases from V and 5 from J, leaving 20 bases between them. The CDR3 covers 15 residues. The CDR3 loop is CASTSLLTVVETQYF. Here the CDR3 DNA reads TGTGCCAGCACTTCTTTGTTGACAGTAGTCGAGACCCAGTACTTC.

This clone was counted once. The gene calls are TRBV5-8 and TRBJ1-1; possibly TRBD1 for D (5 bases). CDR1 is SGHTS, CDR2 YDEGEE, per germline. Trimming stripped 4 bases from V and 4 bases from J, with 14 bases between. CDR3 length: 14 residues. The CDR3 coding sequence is TGTGCCAGCAGCCTCGAAGGGGATTTCACTGAAGCTTTCTTT. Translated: CASSLEGDFTEAFF.

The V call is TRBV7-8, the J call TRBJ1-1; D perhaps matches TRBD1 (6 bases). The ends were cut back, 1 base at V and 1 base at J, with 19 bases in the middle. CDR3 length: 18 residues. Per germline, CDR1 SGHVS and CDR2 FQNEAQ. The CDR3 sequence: CASSLGVRGLGGNTEAFF. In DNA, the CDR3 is TGTGCCAGCAGCTTAGGCGTCAGGGGTCTCGGTGGGAACACTGAAGCTTTCTTT.

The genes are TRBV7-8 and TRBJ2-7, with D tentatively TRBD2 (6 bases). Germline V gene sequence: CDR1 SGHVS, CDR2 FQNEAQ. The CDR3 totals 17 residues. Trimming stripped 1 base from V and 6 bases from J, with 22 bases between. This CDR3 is CASSLGPAGTLTFEQYV. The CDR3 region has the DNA TGTGCCAGCAGCTTAGGCCCCGCGGGGACCTTGACCTTCGAGCAGTACGTC.

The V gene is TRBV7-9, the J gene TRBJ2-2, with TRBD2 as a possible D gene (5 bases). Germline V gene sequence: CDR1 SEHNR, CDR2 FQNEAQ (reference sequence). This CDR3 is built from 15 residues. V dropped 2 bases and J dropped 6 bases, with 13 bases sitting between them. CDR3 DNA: TGTGCCAGCAGCTTACGGCGGGCAGGCCCCGGGGAGCTGTTTTTT. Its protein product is CASSLRRAGPGELFF.

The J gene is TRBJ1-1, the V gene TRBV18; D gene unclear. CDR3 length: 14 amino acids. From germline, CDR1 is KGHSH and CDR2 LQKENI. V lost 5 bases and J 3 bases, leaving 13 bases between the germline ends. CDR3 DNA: TGTGCCAGCTCAGGAAACATCGGGGACACTGAAGCTTTCTTT. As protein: CASSGNIGDTEAFF.

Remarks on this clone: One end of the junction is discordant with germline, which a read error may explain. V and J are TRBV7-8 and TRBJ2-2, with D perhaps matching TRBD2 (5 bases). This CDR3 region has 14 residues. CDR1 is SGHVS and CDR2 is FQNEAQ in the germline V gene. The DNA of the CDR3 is TGTTCCAGCAGCTTAGATCGGGATACCGGGGAGCTGTTTTTT. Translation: CSSSLDRDTGELFF.

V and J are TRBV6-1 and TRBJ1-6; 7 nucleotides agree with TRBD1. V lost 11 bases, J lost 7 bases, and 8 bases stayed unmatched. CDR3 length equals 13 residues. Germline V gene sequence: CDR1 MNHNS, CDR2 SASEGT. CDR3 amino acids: CAGTQGRNSPLHF. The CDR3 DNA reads TGTGCCGGAACACAGGGGCGCAATTCACCCCTCCACTTT.